This is a list of T cell receptor beta chains from one sample in a study of shared clonotypes between healthy human individuals. Here immunoSEQ multiplex PCR was the method, and the copy in TCRdb shows in-frame clones only, minus some. Here the sample spans approximately 2,000,000 clones, 85% to 95% being singletons. Sequenced input: naive CD8+ T cells from PBMCs. Receptors originate from a man between 18 and 35 years old in good health. Some clones in this sample may be carry-over from other donors' samples. Each CDR3 is given with its conserved first and last residue. The order of the fields is clone size, D gene, V gene, J gene, CDR3 DNA, CDR3 protein. A D gene is named only where the DNA matches it firmly. Clone size is shown for a subset of rows, as once, few, many or a class of expanded clone.

clone_size: NA
d_call: TRBD1
v_call: TRBV6-5
j_call: TRBJ1-1
cdr3_nt: TGTGCCAGCAGTTACCGTCCGACAAAGGAGACAGGGTTAGCTTTCTTT
cdr3_aa: CASSYRPTKETGLAFF

clone_size: NA
d_call: NA
v_call: TRBV6-1
j_call: TRBJ2-7
cdr3_nt: TGTGCCAGCAAGACCTCGGGCGGCTACGAGCAGTACTTC
cdr3_aa: CASKTSGGYEQYF

clone_size: NA
d_call: NA
v_call: TRBV9
j_call: TRBJ1-3
cdr3_nt: TGTGCCAGCAGCTCAGCAAGAGGCGGAGCGGGAAACACCATATATTTT
cdr3_aa: CASSSARGGAGNTIYF

clone_size: NA
d_call: NA
v_call: TRBV5-4
j_call: TRBJ1-2
cdr3_nt: TGTGCCAGCATCGGGAGCTCTTCGGGCTACACCTTC
cdr3_aa: CASIGSSSGYTF

clone_size: NA
d_call: NA
v_call: TRBV25-1
j_call: TRBJ1-1
cdr3_nt: TGTGCCAGCAGTAATCAGGGACTTATGAACACTGAAGCTTTCTTT
cdr3_aa: CASSNQGLMNTEAFF

clone_size: NA
d_call: NA
v_call: TRBV27
j_call: TRBJ2-3
cdr3_nt: TGTGCCAGCAGTTTATCTCCTAATCCCCCGGTGGATACGCAGTATTTT
cdr3_aa: CASSLSPNPPVDTQYF

clone_size: NA
d_call: TRBD1
v_call: TRBV5-8
j_call: TRBJ1-2
cdr3_nt: TGTGCCAGCAGCTTTTGGGACCGGGACAGGGGCAGCTATGGCTACACCTTC
cdr3_aa: CASSFWDRDRGSYGYTF

clone_size: NA
d_call: TRBD1
v_call: TRBV6-1
j_call: TRBJ2-7
cdr3_nt: TGTGCCAGCATTCCGGGACAGGAGGACGAGCAGTACTTC
cdr3_aa: CASIPGQEDEQYF

clone_size: NA
d_call: NA
v_call: TRBV7-8
j_call: TRBJ2-5
cdr3_nt: TGTGCCAGCAGCTTAATTGGACCAGGGGAGACCCAGTACTTC
cdr3_aa: CASSLIGPGETQYF

clone_size: NA
d_call: TRBD1
v_call: TRBV7-9
j_call: TRBJ2-5
cdr3_nt: TGTGCCAGCAGCTTACCAGACAGGGCCCACCCGTCCCAGTACTTC
cdr3_aa: CASSLPDRAHPSQYF

clone_size: NA
d_call: NA
v_call: TRBV5-1
j_call: TRBJ1-1
cdr3_nt: TGCGCCAGCAACTTCCGGAGGGGGAACACTGAAGCTTTCTTT
cdr3_aa: CASNFRRGNTEAFF

clone_size: NA
d_call: TRBD2
v_call: TRBV19
j_call: TRBJ2-5
cdr3_nt: TGTGCCAGTGGACTAGCGGAGTACCAAGAGACCCAGTACTTC
cdr3_aa: CASGLAEYQETQYF

clone_size: NA
d_call: NA
v_call: TRBV11-3
j_call: TRBJ2-1
cdr3_nt: TGTGCCAGCAGCTTAGTTCAGGCAGGGTACAATGAGCAGTTCTTC
cdr3_aa: CASSLVQAGYNEQFF

clone_size: NA
d_call: TRBD1
v_call: TRBV28
j_call: TRBJ1-1
cdr3_nt: TGTGCCAGCAGATTTCGAGGGGGCCACACTGAAGCTTTCTTT
cdr3_aa: CASRFRGGHTEAFF

clone_size: NA
d_call: NA
v_call: TRBV4-3
j_call: TRBJ1-2
cdr3_nt: TGCGCCAGCAGCCAAGGGCCCCAAACTAACTATGGCTACACCTTC
cdr3_aa: CASSQGPQTNYGYTF

clone_size: NA
d_call: TRBD1
v_call: TRBV6-5
j_call: TRBJ1-2
cdr3_nt: TGTGCCACCCATACAGGGGGTCCGCTCTATGGCTACACCTTC
cdr3_aa: CATHTGGPLYGYTF

clone_size: NA
d_call: TRBD1
v_call: TRBV15
j_call: TRBJ2-7
cdr3_nt: TGTGCCACCAGCAGCGGGACAGTATACGAGCAGTACTTC
cdr3_aa: CATSSGTVYEQYF

clone_size: NA
d_call: NA
v_call: TRBV21-1
j_call: TRBJ2-3
cdr3_nt: TGTGCCAGCCAAGGGCAGTATTTT
cdr3_aa: CASQGQYF

clone_size: NA
d_call: NA
v_call: TRBV14
j_call: TRBJ2-3
cdr3_nt: TGTGCCAGCAGCCAAGAAGATCCCCCTCGGAGCACAGATACGCAGTATTTT
cdr3_aa: CASSQEDPPRSTDTQYF

clone_size: NA
d_call: NA
v_call: TRBV7-6
j_call: TRBJ2-3
cdr3_nt: TGTGCCAGCAGCGCCCCCGAGGGCCCGGCAGATACGCAGTATTTT
cdr3_aa: CASSAPEGPADTQYF

clone_size: NA
d_call: TRBD2
v_call: TRBV28
j_call: TRBJ2-1
cdr3_nt: TGTGCCAGCAGTTCCCTGATTTGGGGGGAGCGGGGAAGGGGAGGATACAATGAGCAGTTCTTC
cdr3_aa: CASSSLIWGERGRGGYNEQFF

clone_size: NA
d_call: NA
v_call: TRBV27
j_call: TRBJ2-3
cdr3_nt: TGTGCCAGCAGTCCCCAATCTCGGGATACGCAGTATTTT
cdr3_aa: CASSPQSRDTQYF

clone_size: NA
d_call: TRBD2
v_call: TRBV19
j_call: TRBJ2-1
cdr3_nt: TGTGCCAGTAGTCCGCTAGCGGGGGCCTATAATAGCTCCTACAATGAGCAGTTCTTC
cdr3_aa: CASSPLAGAYNSSYNEQFF

clone_size: NA
d_call: NA
v_call: TRBV27
j_call: TRBJ1-1
cdr3_nt: TGTGCCAGCAGTCCAAACGGCGCCGGGACCTGGGACTTGAACACTGAAGCTTTCTTT
cdr3_aa: CASSPNGAGTWDLNTEAFF

clone_size: NA
d_call: NA
v_call: TRBV7-9
j_call: TRBJ2-7
cdr3_nt: TGTGCCAGCAGCTTAAACTCAATGTGGCGGAACGAGCAGTACTTC
cdr3_aa: CASSLNSMWRNEQYF

clone_size: NA
d_call: NA
v_call: TRBV5-6
j_call: TRBJ2-6
cdr3_nt: TGTGCCAGCAGCTTGGTAGGGGTAGGGGCCAACGTCCTGACTTTC
cdr3_aa: CASSLVGVGANVLTF

clone_size: NA
d_call: TRBD1
v_call: TRBV7-9
j_call: TRBJ1-2
cdr3_nt: TGTGCCAGCAGCCCCAGGGACAGGCCTAACTATGGCTACACCTTC
cdr3_aa: CASSPRDRPNYGYTF

clone_size: NA
d_call: TRBD1
v_call: TRBV27
j_call: TRBJ1-4
cdr3_nt: TGTGCCAGCAGGTATACAGGGGCGGATGAAAAACTGTTTTTT
cdr3_aa: CASRYTGADEKLFF

clone_size: NA
d_call: NA
v_call: TRBV7-3
j_call: TRBJ2-5
cdr3_nt: TGTGCCAGCAGCTTAGGGGGGAGCCAAGAGACCCAGTACTTC
cdr3_aa: CASSLGGSQETQYF

clone_size: NA
d_call: NA
v_call: TRBV14
j_call: TRBJ1-1
cdr3_nt: TGTGCCAGCAGCCCAGGAGGGGGGGGAGTGAACACTGAAGCTTTCTTT
cdr3_aa: CASSPGGGGVNTEAFF

clone_size: NA
d_call: TRBD1
v_call: TRBV7-6
j_call: TRBJ2-2
cdr3_nt: TGTGCCAGCAGCTTAGTGGACAGGGGGCACACCGGGGAGCTGTTTTTT
cdr3_aa: CASSLVDRGHTGELFF

clone_size: NA
d_call: TRBD1
v_call: TRBV6-6
j_call: TRBJ1-1
cdr3_nt: TGTGCCAGCAGTTACCACAGGGGAAACTTGAACACTGAAGCTTTCTTT
cdr3_aa: CASSYHRGNLNTEAFF

clone_size: NA
d_call: NA
v_call: TRBV27
j_call: TRBJ2-1
cdr3_nt: TGTGCCAGCAGTTTAGGGACTGTTAATGAGCAGTTCTTC
cdr3_aa: CASSLGTVNEQFF

clone_size: NA
d_call: NA
v_call: TRBV27
j_call: TRBJ1-4
cdr3_nt: TGTGCCAGCAGTTCCCTAGAACTCTTTAATGAAAAACTGTTTTTT
cdr3_aa: CASSSLELFNEKLFF

clone_size: NA
d_call: TRBD2
v_call: TRBV27
j_call: TRBJ2-1
cdr3_nt: TGTGCCAGCAGTTTCGGGAGGGGCGTCAATGAGCAGTTCTTC
cdr3_aa: CASSFGRGVNEQFF

clone_size: NA
d_call: NA
v_call: TRBV6-5
j_call: TRBJ1-2
cdr3_nt: TGTGCCAGCAGTTACTCGGGAGGGGCGGACTATGGCTACACCTTC
cdr3_aa: CASSYSGGADYGYTF

clone_size: NA
d_call: TRBD2
v_call: TRBV7-9
j_call: TRBJ2-7
cdr3_nt: TGTGCCAGCAGCCCGGGACTAGGTCTCGAGCAGTACTTC
cdr3_aa: CASSPGLGLEQYF

clone_size: NA
d_call: NA
v_call: TRBV4-3
j_call: TRBJ1-1
cdr3_nt: TGCGCCAGCAGCCGAGACAGTTTAAACACTGAAGCTTTCTTT
cdr3_aa: CASSRDSLNTEAFF

clone_size: NA
d_call: TRBD2
v_call: TRBV9
j_call: TRBJ2-2
cdr3_nt: TGTGCCAGCAGCAATGTGGAGCTAGCGGGAGCCGCCGGGGAGCTGTTTTTT
cdr3_aa: CASSNVELAGAAGELFF

clone_size: NA
d_call: TRBD2
v_call: TRBV10-3
j_call: TRBJ2-3
cdr3_nt: TGTGCCATCAGGATAGGGACTAGCGGGAGTGGGGAGCGAGACACAGATACGCAGTATTTT
cdr3_aa: CAIRIGTSGSGERDTDTQYF

clone_size: NA
d_call: NA
v_call: TRBV30
j_call: TRBJ1-2
cdr3_nt: TGTGCCTGGATTTCTGGGGGCAATGGCTACACCTTC
cdr3_aa: CAWISGGNGYTF

clone_size: NA
d_call: NA
v_call: TRBV13
j_call: TRBJ2-7
cdr3_nt: TGTGCCAGCAGCTTAGGGCGGGCTTCCTACGAGCAGTACTTC
cdr3_aa: CASSLGRASYEQYF

clone_size: NA
d_call: NA
v_call: TRBV7-8
j_call: TRBJ1-5
cdr3_nt: TGTGCCAGCAGCTTAGAATGGCACCGAAATCAGCCCCAGCATTTT
cdr3_aa: CASSLEWHRNQPQHF

clone_size: NA
d_call: NA
v_call: TRBV11-2
j_call: TRBJ2-1
cdr3_nt: TGTGCCAGCAGTTCCCCGAGCTCCTACAATGAGCAGTTCTTC
cdr3_aa: CASSSPSSYNEQFF

clone_size: NA
d_call: NA
v_call: TRBV28
j_call: TRBJ2-5
cdr3_nt: TGTGCCACCAAAACCAGGGTGATGGAGACCCAGTACTTC
cdr3_aa: CATKTRVMETQYF

clone_size: NA
d_call: TRBD1
v_call: TRBV27
j_call: TRBJ2-1
cdr3_nt: TGTGCCAGCAGTGACGGGACAGTCAACAATGAGCAGTTCTTC
cdr3_aa: CASSDGTVNNEQFF

clone_size: NA
d_call: TRBD1
v_call: TRBV10-3
j_call: TRBJ2-7
cdr3_nt: TGTGCCATCAGTGAGCCGACCCGGGACAGGGTTGACGAGCAGTACTTC
cdr3_aa: CAISEPTRDRVDEQYF

clone_size: NA
d_call: NA
v_call: TRBV4-1
j_call: TRBJ1-1
cdr3_nt: TGCGCCAGCAGCCAGGTTGGGGGTGAGGGAACTGAAGCTTTCTTT
cdr3_aa: CASSQVGGEGTEAFF

clone_size: NA
d_call: TRBD2
v_call: TRBV7-9
j_call: TRBJ2-1
cdr3_nt: TGTGCCAGCAGCTCCCGACTAGCGGGAGGGACTGAGCAGTTCTTC
cdr3_aa: CASSSRLAGGTEQFF

clone_size: once
d_call: NA
v_call: TRBV19
j_call: TRBJ2-1
cdr3_nt: TGTGCCAGTAGTATGGGAGAGGGCCTAGGTGAGCAGTTCTTC
cdr3_aa: CASSMGEGLGEQFF

clone_size: NA
d_call: NA
v_call: TRBV27
j_call: TRBJ2-7
cdr3_nt: TGTGCCAGCAGTTTATCTGGGGGCCACGAGCAGTACTTC
cdr3_aa: CASSLSGGHEQYF

clone_size: NA
d_call: TRBD2
v_call: TRBV28
j_call: TRBJ2-7
cdr3_nt: TGTGCCAGCAATCCCTCAGAGCGGGGCGGGCAGTACTTC
cdr3_aa: CASNPSERGGQYF

clone_size: NA
d_call: NA
v_call: TRBV27
j_call: TRBJ2-1
cdr3_nt: TGTGCCAGCAGTTCGCTGGGGCCCGACAATGAGCAGTTCTTC
cdr3_aa: CASSSLGPDNEQFF

clone_size: NA
d_call: TRBD2
v_call: TRBV28
j_call: TRBJ2-5
cdr3_nt: TGTGCCAGCAGTTTTCTAGCGGGTTCTGAGGTCGCGACCCAGTACTTC
cdr3_aa: CASSFLAGSEVATQYF

clone_size: NA
d_call: NA
v_call: TRBV4-1
j_call: TRBJ2-7
cdr3_nt: TGCGCCAGCAGCCAAGACGGGGTGGGCGAGCAGTACTTC
cdr3_aa: CASSQDGVGEQYF